What follows describes a single T cell receptor beta chain. No antigen is known for it. No qualities accompany the bases; no much larger clone lies one base away. Donors were healthy HIV-negative adults with no recently reported acute infections or vaccinations. All donors were Caucasian adults living in Nashville, Tennessee, USA. CD4+ T cells were enriched through magnetic negative selection, after which naive cells were positively selected on CD45RA and the remaining negative fraction served as the memory subset. Blood was obtained by leukapheresis, after which PBMCs were separated by Ficoll-Histopaque density gradient centrifugation and cryopreserved in liquid nitrogen vapor phase. Purity and quantity of every magnetically sorted T cell population were checked by analytical flow cytometry. From each sorted fraction, genomic DNA was isolated and quantified by UV absorbance on a Nanodrop 2000c. Using the deep immunoSEQ assay, multiplex PCR amplified TCR CDR3 regions from genomic DNA. For each cell subset, the extracted genomic DNA was distributed evenly across all wells of several immunoSEQ 96-well plates, and each plate served as one replicate. For sorted subsets, each replicate PCR was loaded with roughly 190 ng genomic DNA, equivalent to approximately 27,000 T cell genomes. Purified libraries were measured with a Qubit 3.0 fluorometer, size-checked on a Bioanalyzer 2100, and measured again with the KAPA Library Quantification kit. Every immunoSEQ 96-well plate was sequenced on a dedicated single-read 150-cycle Illumina NextSeq 550 flow cell. The paper's data handling went like this. Because the immunoSEQ output included only junctional sequences and no quality scores, the filtering could not be the same as the filtering used for full-length reads. Sequences were annotated with PyIR, a Python wrapper for IgBLAST v1.9, and V/J genes and CDR3 were assigned using IMGT germline references. Reads were removed for weak V/J assignments (E-value above 1e-6), missing CDR3, stop codons, out-of-frame junctions, or ambiguous translated residues. V3J clonotypes were defined as sequences sharing an identical inferred V gene, J gene, and CDR3 amino acid sequence. Percentage overlap between repertoires was calculated by dividing the number of shared unique clonotypes by the size of the smaller repertoire. Three approaches were used to assess repertoire richness: RTK rarefaction, the Chao1 estimator, and Recon v2.1 estimates of unobserved clonotypes. Generation probabilities for all TCRbeta clonotypes obtained by the gDNA method from a few donors were computed using OLGA. This is the immuneACCESS table as TCRdb keeps it, with only in-frame sequences that have V and J called. A part of the clones is gone; compared with another copy, unresolved V genes explain less than half, and the rest is unexplained. The V and J calls and clone size are taken from that table; D and trimming were inferred from the DNA. The sample yields 740,000 or so clones; around four fifths were counted once. The ten largest account for under 2% of the sample.

The sample comes from a study of shared clonotypes between healthy human individuals (dated by TCRdb to about 2020). Some background on the complete study: The cohort included a few men and a couple of women between 18 and 49 years of age. To increase sequencing depth and limit assay-specific biases, TCR repertoire library preparation and sequencing were carried out by different laboratories using diverse techniques. For each donor, CD4 naive and CD4 memory were each given three plates, CD8 naive was given two plates, and CD8 memory was given one plate. The study deeply sequenced blood TCR repertoires of five healthy adults to estimate repertoire size and the extent of clonotype sharing between individuals. Per donor, leukapheresis produced somewhere between about 0.94 and 10 billion PBMCs.

Broader findings and caveats from the paper: Sampling was limited to blood, and TCR repertoires in tissue likely differ from TCR repertoires in blood. Based on pairwise subsampling, the degree of clonotype sharing among donors was expected to be affected by sequencing depth. Larger estimated clonotype richness was generally found for naive subsets than for memory subsets. Incomplete sequencing was indicated by rarefaction of sorted-subset datasets, despite the large sequencing depth. Compared with non-shared clonotypes, the clonotypes found in all four sorted-subset donors had higher generation probabilities. Sharing across a few donors was observed for approximately 5% of naive CD4, 3% to 3.5% of naive CD8, roughly 2.3% of memory CD4, and about 0.4% of memory CD8 clonotypes. Because the study included a small number of donors, the genetic and exposure-history diversity represented was limited.

This TCR derives from a woman aged 25 to 39 in good health. The material sequenced was memory CD4+ T cells sorted from blood. In light of the paper, this sample's cell subset or site label describes: CD45RA-negative fraction.

At the DNA level, the sequence is TGTGCCAGTAGGACAGTTGGAGAGACCCAGTACTTC. Translated, it gives CASRTVGETQYF. The chain employs TRBV6-1 and TRBJ2-5; matching of 6 bases hints at TRBD1 as the D gene. V and J are truncated by 9 bases and 4 bases respectively, leaving an intervening sequence of 12 bases. Looking up the germline V gene yields CDR1 MNHNS and CDR2 SASEGT. Measured from the cysteine to the phenylalanine, the CDR3 is 12 residues long. Just the 36-base CDR3 DNA is kept, in frame starting at base 1.